Sequencing of this TCR beta chain was carried out in a study of post-analysis software for immune sequencing data (dated by TCRdb to 2015 to 2017). General notes on the study: Relapsing-remitting, secondary progressive and progressive-relapsing multiple sclerosis were recorded as disease courses, and subtype annotation was lacking for some patients. A subset of samples was prepared in parallel using single-end sample barcoding, then pooled and co-amplified after Illumina adapter ligation. The patient repertoires were compared against approximately ten previously published healthy control repertoires obtained from donors aged about 6 to 25 years. The full study reports these points: Normalized Chao1 diversity was significantly lower in multiple sclerosis patients than controls, suggesting substantial peripheral T-cell clonal expansion. Roughly 5 TRBV segments, including TRBV5-6, TRBV5-1 and TRBV20-1, were significantly more frequent in patients than controls. The multiple sclerosis patient group was slightly younger than the control group. Strong co-clustering of samples prepared in the same batch was shown by direct clustering with F measure, prompting a batch-effect correction.

A word on this clonotype: Its target antigen remains unknown. The sample holds no much larger clone one base away, and base qualities are not on file.

Receptor amplification or capture employed PCR. Instrument on record: Illumina HiSeq 2500. To reduce PCR and sequencing biases, unique molecular identifiers were built into the TCR beta cDNA libraries. About 500,000 cDNA molecules were obtained for every 1 to 10 million input T cells, so each molecule roughly corresponded to one T cell. Patient libraries were prepared and sequenced with the same protocol used for the earlier healthy control dataset. Samples belonging to the same batch were prepared together, multiplexed and sequenced on a shared HiSeq lane. Per the authors' processing: Raw barcoded reads were processed with MIGEC, and single-read molecular identifier groups were discarded before consensus assembly and CDR3 extraction. Clonotype tables were post-analysed with VDJtools, and diversity was normalized by down-sampling all datasets to the smallest sample size. Repertoire overlap clustering matched CDR3 amino acid but not nucleotide sequences to correct batch-related cross-sample contamination. TCRdb reworked the public reads: Q25 trimming with fastp, MiXCR clone assembly, productive beta chains retained. Every CDR3 protein is listed once, alongside the most common genes and DNA of its rows. The V and J calls and clone size are TCRdb's, not the authors'. This sample comprises about 680,000 distinct CDR3 sequences, 59% of them detected only once. The ten largest make up over 9% of the sample.

TCR beta repertoires were profiled from peripheral blood of about a dozen young patients with multiple sclerosis to demonstrate the VDJtools post-analysis software. The multiple sclerosis patients were children and adolescents between roughly 6 and 16 years of age. The CDR3 numbers 15 residues from cysteine through phenylalanine. Only the CDR3 DNA stays, 45 bases, in frame from base 1. From the germline V gene, CDR1 is SGHTA and CDR2 is FQGNSA. V has 5 bases trimmed and J has 2 bases trimmed; junction bases matching no gene number 6. This TCR derives from a girl aged 2-10 years with multiple sclerosis. The rearrangement joined TRBV7-2 to TRBJ2-5; 9 bases in between match TRBD1. The source material was blood. The DNA sequence is given as TGTGCCAGCAGCCAGGGACAGGGCGCTCAAGAGACCCAGTACTTC. Its protein product is CASSQGQGAQETQYF.